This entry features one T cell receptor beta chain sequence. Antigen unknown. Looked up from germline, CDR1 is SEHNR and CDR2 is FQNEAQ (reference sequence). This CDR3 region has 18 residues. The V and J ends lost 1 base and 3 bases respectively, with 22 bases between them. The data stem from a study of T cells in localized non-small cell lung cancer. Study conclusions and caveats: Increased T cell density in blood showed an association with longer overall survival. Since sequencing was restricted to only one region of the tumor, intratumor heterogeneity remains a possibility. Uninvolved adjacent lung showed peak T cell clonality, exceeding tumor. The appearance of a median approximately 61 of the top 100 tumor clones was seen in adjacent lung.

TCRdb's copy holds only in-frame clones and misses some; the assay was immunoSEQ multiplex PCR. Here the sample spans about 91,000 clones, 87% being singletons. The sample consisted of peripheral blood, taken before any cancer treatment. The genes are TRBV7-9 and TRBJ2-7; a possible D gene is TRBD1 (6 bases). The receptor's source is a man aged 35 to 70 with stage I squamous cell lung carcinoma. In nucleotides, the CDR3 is TGTGCCAGCAGCTTAGGGATCCGGACAGACCTTTGGGTCTACGAGCAGTACTTC. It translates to CASSLGIRTDLWVYEQYF.